This T cell receptor (beta chain) was captured by sequencing in a study of T-cell reconstitution after alpha-beta-depleted transplantation in children. The sample holds many counts of this clonotype. Germline V gives CDR1 DFQATT, CDR2 SNEGSKA (reference sequence). The CDR3 contains 11 residues. With 6 bases removed from V and 7 bases from J, the gap between germline ends came to 11 bases. Unique molecular identifiers were built into the TCRbeta library. One entry per CDR3 protein, called by TCRdb with MiXCR from the PCR reads. The data contain approximately 420,000 distinct CDR3 sequences, roughly a tenth of them singletons.

The TCR comes from a human donor who donated a stem cell graft to a child with acute myeloid leukemia. The rearrangement links TRBV20-1 to TRBJ2-3, with D unclear. Sequencing used PBMCs from the stem cell graft donor, obtained from the stem cell graft. CDR3 sequence reads: CSATTSNTQYF. DNA of the CDR3: TGCAGTGCCACCACCTCGAATACGCAGTATTTT.